These 20 T cell receptor beta chains were sequenced from one sample in a study of T and B cells in COVID-19 patients. Multiplex PCR with BIOMED2 TRB-A/B primer pools amplified TRB rearrangements. A single record per CDR3 protein comes from TCRdb applying MiXCR to the multiplex PCR reads. The table shows about 17,000 distinct CDR3 sequences, with under 30% occurring only once. TRB was amplified from roughly 250-500 ng of blood genomic DNA. Sequencing used blood. These TCRs come from a human donor who had recovered from COVID-19.

This clonotype is termed medium-sized. The chain uses TRBV6-2 or TRBV6-3 and TRBJ1-5; no reliable D call. The V and J ends lost 6 bases and 1 base respectively, with 4 bases between them. Per the germline V gene, CDR1 is MNHEY and CDR2 is SVGEGT. The CDR3 totals 12 residues. The CDR3 region has the DNA TGTGCCAGCAGCGGAAGCAATCAGCCCCAGCATTTT. Translated, it gives CASSGSNQPQHF.

The gene calls are TRBV10-3 and TRBJ1-1; the D gene is possibly TRBD1 (6 bases). V dropped 10 bases and J dropped 2 bases, with 14 bases sitting between them. The CDR3 is 13 residues long. From germline, CDR1 is ENHRY and CDR2 SYGVKD. The CDR3 here is CATFRGGNTEAFF. DNA of the CDR3: TGTGCCACCTTCAGGGGCGGTAACACTGAAGCTTTCTTT.

The chain joins TRBV5-4 to TRBJ2-3; maybe TRBD1 (5 bases). Germline V gives CDR1 SGHNT, CDR2 YYREEE (reference sequence). This CDR3 has 13 residues. The V end lost 1 base, the J end lost 6 bases, and 9 bases lay between the germline ends. CDR3 bases: TGTGCCAGCAGCTTGAAAGGGGCCGATACGCAGTATTTT. This codes for CASSLKGADTQYF.

The chain uses TRBV7-9 and TRBJ2-5; possible D gene TRBD1, 6 bases. Germline CDR1 SEHNR, CDR2 FQNEAQ (reference sequence). The V gene lost 11 bases and the J gene lost 3 bases, with 10 bases spanning the gap. The CDR3 spans 11 residues. CDR3 bases: TGTGCCGGAAGGACAGAAGAGACCCAGTACTTC. Residues: CAGRTEETQYF.

The V and J genes are TRBV29-1 and TRBJ2-1, with 10 nucleotides matching TRBD2. The CDR3 consists of 16 residues. CDR1 SQVTM and CDR2 ANQGSEA come from the germline V gene. Trimming at V came to 6 bases and at J to 1 base, leaving 9 bases not matched to a gene. The CDR3 sequence is CSVGTAGGLSYNEQFF. CDR3 coding DNA: TGCAGCGTGGGGACAGCGGGGGGGCTATCCTACAATGAGCAGTTCTTC.

This sequence joins TRBV7-2 and TRBJ1-1; D might be TRBD1 (6 bases). The CDR3 runs 15 residues. The germline CDR1 and CDR2 sequences are SGHTA and FQGNSA. V was pared by 5 bases and J by 5 bases, with 18 bases between. In nucleotides, the CDR3 is TGTGCCAGCAGCCCCCCCCCTACAGGGTTAACTGAAGCTTTCTTT. It specifies CASSPPPTGLTEAFF.

Within the sample, this clonotype is medium-sized. V usage is TRBV19 and J usage is TRBJ2-2; 9 nucleotides match TRBD1. With 5 bases clipped from V and 2 bases from J, the junction kept 12 bases outside the gene matches. The CDR3 has 18 amino acids. CDR1 and CDR2 (germline): LNHDA, SQIVND (reference sequence). The chain's CDR3 is CASSGLPGQGANTGELFF. The DNA for the CDR3 is TGTGCCAGTAGTGGTCTACCGGGACAGGGCGCTAACACCGGGGAGCTGTTTTTT.

This clonotype was detected only a few times. The chain combines TRBV24-1 with TRBJ2-2; D uncertain. CDR3 length: 18 amino acids. V was shortened by 0 bases and J by 3 bases, with 16 bases between the two germline ends. Germline values: CDR1 KGHDR, CDR2 SFDVKD. CDR3 in DNA: TGTGCCACCAGTGATTTGGGACGCCCAGGAACGGACACCGGGGAGCTGTTTTTT. Translation gives CATSDLGRPGTDTGELFF.

This clonotype appeared once. V usage is TRBV7-2 and J usage is TRBJ1-2, with 7 nucleotides matching TRBD1. With 10 bases clipped from V and 6 bases from J, the junction kept 11 bases outside the gene matches. The CDR3 loop spans 13 amino acids. CDR1 is SGHTA, CDR2 FQGNSA, per germline. In nucleotides, the CDR3 is TGTGCCACAACGCCGACAGGGTCGGATGGCTACACCTTC. The encoded protein is CATTPTGSDGYTF.

In this sample, this clonotype is medium-sized. The chain employs TRBV19 and TRBJ2-2; 12 bases line up with TRBD2. The V and J ends lost 8 bases and 3 bases, in that order; junction bases with no gene match: 4. The CDR3 sequence is 15 residues long. CDR1 is LNHDA, CDR2 SQIVND, per germline (reference sequence). The CDR3: CASRTSGADTGELFF. The CDR3 nucleotides are TGTGCCAGTCGGACTAGCGGGGCGGACACCGGGGAGCTGTTTTTT.

This clonotype was seen only a few times. The CDR3 here is CSATPGQISGNTIYF. CDR3 nucleotide sequence: TGCAGTGCTACCCCGGGACAGATCTCTGGAAACACCATATATTTT. The rearrangement uses TRBV20-1 and TRBJ1-3, with 7 nucleotides matching TRBD1. Germline CDR1 and CDR2: DFQATT and SNEGSKA (reference sequence). CDR3 length: 15 amino acids. V was pared by 4 bases and J by 0 bases, with 6 bases of the junction left unmatched.

By proportion, this clonotype is medium-sized (0.01 to 0.1%). For the CDR3, the DNA is TGCAGCGTTAGGGACAGGGGATCGTACAATGAGCAGTTCTTC. Protein: CSVRDRGSYNEQFF. The rearrangement links TRBV29-1 to TRBJ2-1, with TRBD1 matching over 10 bases. Germline lookup yields CDR1 SQVTM and CDR2 ANQGSEA. The V and J ends lost 5 bases and 4 bases, in that order; junction bases with no gene match: 5. This CDR3 has 14 residues.

Many counts were recorded for this clonotype. This rearrangement joins TRBV27 to TRBJ2-3; 10 nucleotides agree with TRBD1. The junction had 13 bases not matched to a gene; V was cut back by 6 bases and J by 10 bases. Germline values: CDR1 MNHEY, CDR2 SMNVEV (reference sequence). The CDR3 is 15 residues long. The CDR3 coding sequence is TGTGCCAGCAGGTGGGGACAGGGGTCCGATGGGGCGCAGTATTTT. Encoded protein: CASRWGQGSDGAQYF.

As regards this clonotype: A much larger clone differs by one base, so this may be a read error. V gene TRBV19 combines with J gene TRBJ1-2; D call uncertain. The CDR3 runs 13 residues. Germline V gives CDR1 LNHDA, CDR2 SQIVND (reference sequence). The CDR3 nucleotides read TGTGTCAGTAGTATAGCCGCGAACTATGGCTACACCTTC. Translated, it gives CVSSIAANYGYTF. The whole variable domain, remainder taken from reference TRBV19 and TRBJ1-2, is DGGITQSPKYLFRKEGQNVTLSCEQNLNHDAMYWYRQDPGQGLRLIYYSQIVNDFQKGDIAEGYSVSREKKESFPLTVTSAQKNPTAFYLCVSSIAANYGYTFGSGTRLTVV.

This chain connects TRBV7-2 to TRBJ2-7; TRBD2 matches 8 bases. V dropped 3 bases and J dropped 5; count of bases not matched to a gene: 12. Germline V lookup: CDR1 SGHTA, CDR2 FQGNSA. There are 16 residues in the CDR3. CDR3 sequence: CASSFGTSFQSHEQYF. The DNA of the CDR3 is TGTGCCAGCAGCTTTGGGACTAGTTTTCAGTCCCACGAGCAGTACTTC.

This clonotype appeared once. This chain connects TRBV14 to TRBJ2-1, with 12 bases lining up with TRBD2. There are 17 residues in the CDR3. V was pared by 4 bases and J by 3 bases, with 7 bases of the junction left unmatched. Per germline, CDR1 SGHDN and CDR2 FVKESK. The CDR3 spells CASSRALAGGSYNEQFF. The CDR3 DNA follows: TGTGCCAGCAGCCGCGCACTAGCGGGGGGTAGCTACAATGAGCAGTTCTTC.

This clonotype was seen a handful of times. This sequence joins TRBV5-6 and TRBJ2-7; the D gene is possibly TRBD2 (6 bases). Trimming stripped 1 base from V and 2 bases from J, with 10 bases between. Per the germline V gene, CDR1 is SGHDT and CDR2 is YYEEEE. CDR3 size: 14 residues. This CDR3 is CASSLSGGAYEQYF. The CDR3 coding sequence is TGTGCCAGCAGCTTGTCTGGAGGGGCCTACGAGCAGTACTTC. Variable domain in full (rest from reference TRBV5-6 and TRBJ2-7): DAGVTQSPTHLIKTRGQQVTLRCSPKSGHDTVSWYQQALGQGPQFIFQYYEEEERQRGNFPDRFSGHQFPNYSSELNVNALLLGDSALYLCASSLSGGAYEQYFGPGTRLTVT.

The V and J genes are TRBV7-2 and TRBJ1-1; 7 bases match TRBD1. V was pared by 1 base and J by 4 bases, with 6 bases of the junction left unmatched. This CDR3 spans 15 amino acids. The germline V gene encodes CDR1 SGHTA and CDR2 FQGNSA. CDR3 coding DNA: TGTGCCAGCAGCTTAGTAGCAGGGGGTTTCACTGAAGCTTTCTTT. Translated: CASSLVAGGFTEAFF.

In this sample, this clonotype turned up many times. The chain employs TRBV5-6 and TRBJ2-3, with D uncertain. Trimming stripped 1 base from V and 2 bases from J, with 11 bases between. Germline CDR1 is SGHDT and CDR2 is YYEEEE. This CDR3 contains 15 residues. DNA for the CDR3: TGTGCCAGCAGCTTGCGTCGGGTTGACACAGATACGCAGTATTTT. Translating gives CASSLRRVDTDTQYF.

In regard to this clonotype: This sequence may be a read error, since a much larger clone differs from it by one base. The chain employs TRBV19 and TRBJ1-1; D may be TRBD1 (6 bases). V was cut by 7 bases and J by 2 bases, with 11 bases left in between. Germline CDR1 is LNHDA and CDR2 is SQIVND (reference sequence). The length of the CDR3 is 13 residues. The CDR3 loop is CASTPDSNTEAFF. The CDR3 nucleotides read TGTGCCAGTACCCCGGACAGCAACACTGAAGCTTTCTTT.